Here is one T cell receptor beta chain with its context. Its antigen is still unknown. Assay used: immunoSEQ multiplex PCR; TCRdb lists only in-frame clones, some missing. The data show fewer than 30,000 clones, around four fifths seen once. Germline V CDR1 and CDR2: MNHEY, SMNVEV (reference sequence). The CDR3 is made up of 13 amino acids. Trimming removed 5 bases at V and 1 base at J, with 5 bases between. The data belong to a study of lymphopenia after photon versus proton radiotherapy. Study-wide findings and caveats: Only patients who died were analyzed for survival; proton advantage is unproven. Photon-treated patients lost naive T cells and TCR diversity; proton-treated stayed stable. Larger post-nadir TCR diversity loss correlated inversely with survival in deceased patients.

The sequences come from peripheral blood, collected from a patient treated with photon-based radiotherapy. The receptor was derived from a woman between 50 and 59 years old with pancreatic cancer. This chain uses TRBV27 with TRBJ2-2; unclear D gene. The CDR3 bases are TGTGCCAGCAGTCCAGGGAACACCGGGGAGCTGTTTTTT. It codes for CASSPGNTGELFF.